What follows describes a single T cell receptor beta chain. The antigen it binds to is not known. No clone much larger than this one lies a single base away; base qualities are absent. TCRbeta CDR3 regions were amplified from genomic DNA using the immunoSEQ Assay, a bias-controlled multiplex PCR. The authors processed their data as follows. Nucleated cell counts per sample were estimated from amplification of reference gene primers within the assay. To quantify the absolute abundance of each unique TCRbeta CDR3 rearrangement, sequence reads were collapsed and filtered. For each sample, productive Simpson clonality was calculated as the square root of Simpson's diversity index over productive rearrangements. TCRdb provides this immuneACCESS table in a form limited to in-frame rearrangements. Some clones are lacking; in checked studies, under half of them reflect an unresolved V gene, and why the rest are absent is not known. Clone size and the V and J calls come from that table; the DNA yielded D and trimming. The sample data list under 200,000 clones, and roughly 84% of these were observed just once. Approximately 11% of the sample goes to the ten largest clones.

From a lookup of the germline V gene (reference sequence), CDR1 and CDR2 are MNHNY and SVGAGI. Germline trimming amounts to 8 bases on V and 6 bases on J, with 2 as the count of junction bases outside the gene matches. The CDR3 numbers 13 residues from cysteine through phenylalanine. Only CDR3 DNA remains: 39 bases, in frame from the first base. The data belong to a study of blood T cell repertoires in COVID-19 (dated by TCRdb to about 2020). Some background on the complete study: Collaborator samples came from the United States, Italy and Spain and covered acute and convalescent phases of COVID-19. The material from the prospective study consisted of cDNA or gDNA derived from T cells, B-cell-depleted T cells, or PBMCs. The dataset comprised deeply sampled blood TCRbeta repertoires from subjects exposed to, actively infected with, or recovered from COVID-19. A freely available public database, intended as a resource for researchers studying the immune response to SARS-CoV-2, is where the repertoires were released. Samples were obtained from the ongoing ImmuneRACE study (first 160 participants) and from about 1,300 subjects provided by 6 global collaborators. The sample metadata nearly always contained a de-identified subject ID, COVID-19 status, age in years and sex. Where HLA class I and class II types were available, the types were taken from metadata supplied by the sample provider, not from assay-based typing.

The collaborating institutions used their own protocols to collect whole blood in K2EDTA tubes. For TCRbeta analysis, collaborators shipped samples as frozen whole blood, isolated PBMCs, or DNA extracted from either of those sample types. Study-wide findings and limitations: The quantity of clinical and demographic metadata differed by source and by participant and was supplied without curation.

Specimen: peripheral blood. The chain joins TRBV6-6 to TRBJ1-6; 9 junctional bases match TRBD1. This clonotype was sampled from a man between 65 and 85 years old with active or convalescent COVID-19. The DNA sequence follows: TGTGCCAGCCGGGACAGGGCTAATTCACCCCTCCACTTT. Its protein product is CASRDRANSPLHF.